This is a list of T cell receptor beta chains from one sample in a study of OX40 agonist ivuxolimab in advanced cancers. Clones were read by immunoSEQ multiplex PCR, and TCRdb kept only the in-frame ones, dropping some. The table records around 67,000 clones, 87% of them present only once. This sample comprised CD4+ or CD8+ T cells sorted from blood, obtained in a trial of the OX40 agonist ivuxolimab. The receptors stem from an adult with an advanced solid tumor such as melanoma, head and neck, liver or kidney cancer. Each CDR3 is given with its conserved first and last residue. The D gene is left open where the match is weak. Only part of the rows carry a size: once, few, many, or a class if the clone is expanded.

V gene,clone size,D gene,J gene,CDR3 protein,CDR3 DNA
TRBV7-2,few,-,TRBJ2-7,CASSLSTYEQYF,TGTGCCAGCAGCCTAAGTACCTACGAGCAGTACTTC
TRBV28,-,TRBD1,TRBJ1-6,CASSGDRGGSPLHF,TGTGCCAGCAGTGGTGACAGGGGAGGTTCACCCCTCCACTTT
TRBV9,-,-,TRBJ1-1,CASSVAWWGGGGGTEAFF,TGTGCCAGCAGCGTAGCTTGGTGGGGGGGCGGTGGTGGCACTGAAGCTTTCTTT
TRBV10-1,-,-,TRBJ2-1,CAEGSPEDEQFF,TGCGCAGAGGGGTCCCCCGAGGATGAGCAGTTCTTC
TRBV5-6,few,TRBD1,TRBJ1-2,CATKTGGFSNYGYTF,TGTGCCACCAAAACAGGGGGATTCTCTAACTATGGCTACACCTTC
TRBV30,-,-,TRBJ2-3,CAWVEQGGDTQYF,TGTGCCTGGGTTGAACAGGGTGGGGATACGCAGTATTTT
TRBV10-3,-,-,TRBJ2-1,CAISGWGEEQFF,TGTGCCATCAGTGGGTGGGGAGAAGAGCAGTTCTTC
TRBV18,-,-,TRBJ2-1,CASSPETKKIF,TGTGCCAGCTCACCAGAGACAAAGAAGATCTTC
TRBV15,-,-,TRBJ2-5,CATSRDGRGGEAQYF,TGTGCCACCAGCAGAGATGGCCGAGGGGGGGAGGCCCAGTACTTC
TRBV7-3,-,TRBD1,TRBJ2-7,CASSSGTGGHRYF,TGTGCCAGCAGCTCCGGGACAGGGGGGCACCGGTACTTC
TRBV5-8,-,TRBD1,TRBJ2-7,CATQRGPAYEQYF,TGTGCCACCCAAAGGGGGCCAGCCTACGAGCAGTACTTC
TRBV7-2,-,-,TRBJ2-6,CASSFTSAGANVLTF,TGTGCCAGCAGCTTTACCTCAGCTGGGGCCAACGTCCTGACTTTC
TRBV6-5,-,TRBD1,TRBJ2-7,CASSFHRGSSYEQYF,TGTGCCAGCAGTTTCCACAGGGGGAGCTCCTACGAGCAGTACTTC
TRBV5-6,-,-,TRBJ2-7,CASSYRDPLYEQYF,TGTGCCAGCAGCTACCGGGACCCCCTCTACGAGCAGTACTTC
TRBV10-3,-,TRBD1,TRBJ1-2,CAISETGGGYTF,TGTGCCATCAGTGAGACAGGGGGAGGCTACACCTTC
TRBV7-9,-,-,TRBJ2-7,CASSIGSAIYEQYF,TGTGCCAGCAGCATAGGGTCGGCGATTTACGAGCAGTACTTC
TRBV4-1,-,-,TRBJ2-5,CASSQEGGGGKETQYF,TGCGCCAGCAGCCAAGAAGGGGGCGGGGGTAAAGAGACCCAGTACTTC
TRBV19,few,-,TRBJ1-5,CASSIWVSNQPQHF,TGTGCCAGTAGTATATGGGTGAGCAATCAGCCCCAGCATTTT
TRBV5-1,-,TRBD1,TRBJ1-3,CASSFRTGAGNTIYF,TGCGCCAGCAGCTTCCGGACAGGGGCTGGAAACACCATATATTTT
TRBV7-2,-,-,TRBJ2-7,CASSLVREQYF,TGTGCCAGCAGCTTAGTTCGGGAGCAGTACTTC
TRBV7-2,-,TRBD2,TRBJ2-3,CASSLIAGTSTDTQYF,TGTGCCAGCAGCCTTATAGCGGGGACTAGCACAGATACGCAGTATTTT
TRBV6-5,-,TRBD1,TRBJ1-2,CASRPDRDYGYTF,TGTGCCAGCAGGCCGGACAGGGACTATGGCTACACCTTC
TRBV7-9,-,TRBD1,TRBJ1-5,CASSLEGAGRQPQHF,TGTGCCAGCAGCTTGGAGGGGGCGGGCAGGCAGCCCCAGCATTTT
TRBV9,-,-,TRBJ2-3,CASSVDEGDTQYF,TGTGCCAGCAGCGTAGACGAGGGAGATACGCAGTATTTT
TRBV11-2,-,-,TRBJ1-2,CASSLEEGRANYGYTF,TGTGCCAGCAGCTTAGAAGAGGGCCGGGCTAACTATGGCTACACCTTC
TRBV5-6,-,TRBD2,TRBJ2-3,CASSAELAGGTGALDTQYF,TGTGCCAGCAGCGCAGAACTAGCGGGGGGGACAGGGGCTTTAGATACGCAGTATTTT
TRBV28,-,TRBD2,TRBJ2-5,CASRQAGGRGETQYF,TGTGCCAGCAGGCAGGCGGGGGGGCGCGGGGAGACCCAGTACTTC
TRBV7-2,-,-,TRBJ2-1,CASSFYGAATQFF,TGTGCCAGCAGCTTTTATGGGGCGGCAACCCAGTTCTTC
TRBV29-1,-,TRBD1,TRBJ2-3,CSASGQHSILSTDTQYF,TGCAGCGCGTCGGGACAGCATTCAATTCTTAGCACAGATACGCAGTATTTT
TRBV6-1,-,TRBD2,TRBJ2-7,CASSESGASGSYEQYF,TGTGCCAGCAGTGAAAGCGGCGCTAGCGGGAGCTACGAGCAGTACTTC
TRBV7-1,-,-,TRBJ2-7,CASSLRLGPSSYEQYF,TGTGCCAGCAGCTTACGATTGGGACCCAGCTCCTACGAGCAGTACTTC
TRBV7-9,-,TRBD1,TRBJ1-5,CASSRGQGAWRDENQPQHF,TGTGCCAGCAGCCGCGGACAGGGGGCGTGGAGGGACGAGAATCAGCCCCAGCATTTT
TRBV27,-,-,TRBJ2-6,CASSFPGANVLTF,TGTGCCAGCAGTTTTCCTGGGGCCAACGTCCTGACTTTC
TRBV30,-,-,TRBJ1-2,CAWSPTGTPKGDTF,TGTGCCTGGAGTCCAACCGGGACCCCTAAAGGAGACACCTTC
TRBV15,once,-,TRBJ2-1,CATSKGTSVGDSYNEQFF,TGTGCCACCAGCAAGGGAACTTCGGTGGGGGACTCCTACAATGAGCAGTTCTTC
TRBV6-5,-,TRBD1,TRBJ2-1,CASSYAGGTYNEQFF,TGTGCCAGCAGTTACGCAGGGGGAACGTACAATGAGCAGTTCTTC
TRBV6-1,-,-,TRBJ1-1,CASSWGFAEAFF,TGTGCCAGCAGCTGGGGGTTCGCTGAAGCTTTCTTT
TRBV6-6,-,TRBD1,TRBJ1-2,CASSTLQGDYGYTF,TGTGCCAGCAGTACCCTACAGGGGGACTATGGCTACACCTTC
TRBV5-1,-,TRBD1,TRBJ1-2,CASSPDLGTGGYGYTF,TGCGCCAGCAGCCCGGACTTAGGGACAGGGGGCTATGGCTACACCTTC
TRBV19,-,TRBD1,TRBJ1-5,CASSKGQAKETSNQPQHF,TGTGCCAGTAGTAAGGGACAGGCTAAAGAAACTAGCAATCAGCCCCAGCATTTT
TRBV7-2,-,-,TRBJ2-3,CASSLEWGTQYF,TGTGCCAGCAGCTTAGAATGGGGTACGCAGTATTTT
TRBV18,-,-,TRBJ1-1,CASSPATQNTEAFF,TGTGCCAGCTCACCAGCGACCCAGAACACTGAAGCTTTCTTT
TRBV5-6,-,TRBD2,TRBJ2-7,CASSFGGRAWDEQYF,TGTGCCAGCAGCTTCGGCGGGAGGGCCTGGGACGAGCAGTACTTC
TRBV6-1,-,-,TRBJ2-7,CATGGTPYEQYF,TGTGCCACCGGCGGGACACCCTACGAGCAGTACTTC
TRBV12-5,-,-,TRBJ1-5,CASGFPNQPQHF,TGTGCTAGTGGTTTCCCCAATCAGCCCCAGCATTTT
TRBV2,-,TRBD2,TRBJ2-5,CASSELGLAGVETQYF,TGTGCCAGCAGTGAATTGGGACTAGCGGGGGTAGAGACCCAGTACTTC
TRBV27,few,TRBD1,TRBJ1-6,CASSLLIQGARGSPLHF,TGTGCCAGCAGCCTTCTCATCCAGGGGGCAAGGGGTTCACCCCTCCACTTT
TRBV13,-,-,TRBJ2-2,CASSRGDSTNTGELFF,TGTGCCAGCAGCCGCGGAGACAGCACGAACACCGGGGAGCTGTTTTTT